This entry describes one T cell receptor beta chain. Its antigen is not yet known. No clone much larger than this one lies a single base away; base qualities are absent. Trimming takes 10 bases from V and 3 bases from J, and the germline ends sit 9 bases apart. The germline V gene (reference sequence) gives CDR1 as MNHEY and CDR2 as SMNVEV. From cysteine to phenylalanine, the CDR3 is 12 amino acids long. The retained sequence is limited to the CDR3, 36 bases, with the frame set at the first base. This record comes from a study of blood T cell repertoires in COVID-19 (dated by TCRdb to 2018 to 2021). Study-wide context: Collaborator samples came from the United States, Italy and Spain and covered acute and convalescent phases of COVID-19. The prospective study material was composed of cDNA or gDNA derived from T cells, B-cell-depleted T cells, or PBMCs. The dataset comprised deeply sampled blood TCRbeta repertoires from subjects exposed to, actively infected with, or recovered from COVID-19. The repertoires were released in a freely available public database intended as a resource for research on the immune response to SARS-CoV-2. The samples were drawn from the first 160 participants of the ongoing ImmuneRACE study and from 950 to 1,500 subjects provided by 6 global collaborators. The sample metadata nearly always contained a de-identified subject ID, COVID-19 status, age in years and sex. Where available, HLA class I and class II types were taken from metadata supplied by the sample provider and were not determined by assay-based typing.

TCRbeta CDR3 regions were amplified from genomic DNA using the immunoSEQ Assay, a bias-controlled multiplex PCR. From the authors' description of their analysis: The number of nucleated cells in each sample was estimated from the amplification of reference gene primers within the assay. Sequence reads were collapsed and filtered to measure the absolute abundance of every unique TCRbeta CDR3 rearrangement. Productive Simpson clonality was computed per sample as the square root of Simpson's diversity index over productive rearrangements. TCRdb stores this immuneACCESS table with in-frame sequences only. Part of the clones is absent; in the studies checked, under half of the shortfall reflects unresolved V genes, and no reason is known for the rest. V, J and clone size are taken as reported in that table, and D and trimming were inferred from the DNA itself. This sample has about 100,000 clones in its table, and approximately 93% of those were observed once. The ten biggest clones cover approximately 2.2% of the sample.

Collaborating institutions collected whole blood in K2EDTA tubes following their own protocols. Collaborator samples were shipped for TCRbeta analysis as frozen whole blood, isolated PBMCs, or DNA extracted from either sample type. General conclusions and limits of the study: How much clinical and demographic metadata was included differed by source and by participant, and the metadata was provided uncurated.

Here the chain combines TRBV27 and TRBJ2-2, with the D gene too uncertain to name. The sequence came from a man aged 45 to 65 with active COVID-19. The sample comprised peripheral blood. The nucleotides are TGTGCCACCAGAGACTACACCGGGGAGCTGTTTTTT. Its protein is CATRDYTGELFF.